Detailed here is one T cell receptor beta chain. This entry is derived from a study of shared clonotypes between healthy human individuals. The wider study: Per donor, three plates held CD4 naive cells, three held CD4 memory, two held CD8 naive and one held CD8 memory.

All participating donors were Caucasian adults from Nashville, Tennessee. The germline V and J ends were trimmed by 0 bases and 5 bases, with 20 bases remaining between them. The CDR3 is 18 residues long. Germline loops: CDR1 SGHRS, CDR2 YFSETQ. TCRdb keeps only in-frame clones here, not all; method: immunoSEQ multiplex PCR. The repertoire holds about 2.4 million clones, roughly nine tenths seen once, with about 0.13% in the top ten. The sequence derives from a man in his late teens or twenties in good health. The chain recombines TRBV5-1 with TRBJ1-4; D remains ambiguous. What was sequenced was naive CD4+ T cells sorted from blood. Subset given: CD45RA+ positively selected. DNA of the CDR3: TGCGCCAGCAGCTTGGTCCCGGCGTCGGGTGGGCTCAATGAAAAACTGTTTTTT. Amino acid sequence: CASSLVPASGGLNEKLFF.